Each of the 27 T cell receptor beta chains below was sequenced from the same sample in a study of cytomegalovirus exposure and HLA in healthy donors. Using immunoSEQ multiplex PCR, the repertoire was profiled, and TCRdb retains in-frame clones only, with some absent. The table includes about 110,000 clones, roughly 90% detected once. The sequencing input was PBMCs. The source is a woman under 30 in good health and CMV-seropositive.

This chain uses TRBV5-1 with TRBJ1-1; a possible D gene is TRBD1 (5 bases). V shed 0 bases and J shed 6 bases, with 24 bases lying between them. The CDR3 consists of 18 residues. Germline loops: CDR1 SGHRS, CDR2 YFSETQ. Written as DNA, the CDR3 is TGCGCCAGCAGCTTGGGGGGTCTGCGATACGGGGGACCGCCTGAAGCTTTCTTT. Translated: CASSLGGLRYGGPPEAFF.

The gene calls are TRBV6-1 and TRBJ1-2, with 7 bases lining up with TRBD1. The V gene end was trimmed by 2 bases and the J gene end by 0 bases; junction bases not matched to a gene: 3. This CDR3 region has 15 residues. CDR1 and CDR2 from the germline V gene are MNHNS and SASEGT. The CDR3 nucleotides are TGTGCCAGCAGTGAATTGACAGGGCCTAACTATGGCTACACCTTC. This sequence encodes CASSELTGPNYGYTF.

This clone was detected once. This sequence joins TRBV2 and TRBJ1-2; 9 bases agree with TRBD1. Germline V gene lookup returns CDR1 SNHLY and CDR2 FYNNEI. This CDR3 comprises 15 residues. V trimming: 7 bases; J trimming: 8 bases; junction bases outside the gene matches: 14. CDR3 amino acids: CASNPRTGVPRGYTF. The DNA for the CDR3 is TGTGCCAGCAATCCAAGGACAGGGGTCCCTCGAGGCTACACCTTC.

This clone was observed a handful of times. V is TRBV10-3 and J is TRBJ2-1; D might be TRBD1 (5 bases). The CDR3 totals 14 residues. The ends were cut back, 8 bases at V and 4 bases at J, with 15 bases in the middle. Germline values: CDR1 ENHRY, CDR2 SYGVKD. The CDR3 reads CAISLTTDYNEQFF. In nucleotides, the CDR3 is TGTGCCATCTCCCTTACGACAGATTACAATGAGCAGTTCTTC.

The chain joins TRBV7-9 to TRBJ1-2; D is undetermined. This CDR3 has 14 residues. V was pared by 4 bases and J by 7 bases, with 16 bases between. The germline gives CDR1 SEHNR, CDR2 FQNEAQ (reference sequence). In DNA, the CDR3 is TGTGCCAGCAGCTCCTCAACAGTGGGGAGTGGCTACACCTTC. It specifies CASSSSTVGSGYTF.

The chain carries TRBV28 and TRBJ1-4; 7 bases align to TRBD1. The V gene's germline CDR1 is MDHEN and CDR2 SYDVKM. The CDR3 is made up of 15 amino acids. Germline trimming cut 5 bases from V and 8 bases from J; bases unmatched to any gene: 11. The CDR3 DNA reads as TGTGCCAGCAGTCACCGGGGGACAGTCGGAGAAAAACTGTTTTTT. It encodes CASSHRGTVGEKLFF.

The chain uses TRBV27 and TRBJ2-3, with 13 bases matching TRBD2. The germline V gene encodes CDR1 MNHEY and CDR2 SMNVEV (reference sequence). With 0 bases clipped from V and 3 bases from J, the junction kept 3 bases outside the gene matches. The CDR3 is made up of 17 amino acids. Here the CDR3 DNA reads TGTGCCAGCAGTTTATCGGTGGGACTAGCGGGGACAGATACGCAGTATTTT. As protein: CASSLSVGLAGTDTQYF.

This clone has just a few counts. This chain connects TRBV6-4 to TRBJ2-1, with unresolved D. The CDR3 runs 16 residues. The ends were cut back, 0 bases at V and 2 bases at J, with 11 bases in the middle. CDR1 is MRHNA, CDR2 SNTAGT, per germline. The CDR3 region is CASSDSGEVPYNEQFF. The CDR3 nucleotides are TGTGCCAGCAGTGACTCTGGCGAGGTCCCCTACAATGAGCAGTTCTTC.

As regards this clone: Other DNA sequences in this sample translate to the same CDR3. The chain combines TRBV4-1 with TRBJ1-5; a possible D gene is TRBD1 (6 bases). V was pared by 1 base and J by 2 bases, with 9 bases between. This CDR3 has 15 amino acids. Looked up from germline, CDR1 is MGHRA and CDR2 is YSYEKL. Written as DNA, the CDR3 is TGCGCCAGCAGCCAAGTTTCAGGGGGCAATCAGCCCCAGCATTTT. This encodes CASSQVSGGNQPQHF.

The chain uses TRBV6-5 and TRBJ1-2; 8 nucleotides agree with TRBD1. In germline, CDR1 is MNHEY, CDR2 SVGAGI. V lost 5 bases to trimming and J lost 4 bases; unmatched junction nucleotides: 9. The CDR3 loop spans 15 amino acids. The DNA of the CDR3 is TGTGCCAGCAGTCTTTACAGGGGGACTACCTATGGCTACACCTTC. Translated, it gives CASSLYRGTTYGYTF.

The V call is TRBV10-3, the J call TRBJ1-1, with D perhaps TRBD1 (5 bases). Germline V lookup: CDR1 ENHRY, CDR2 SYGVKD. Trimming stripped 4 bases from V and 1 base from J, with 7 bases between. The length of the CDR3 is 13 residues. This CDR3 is CAISGTGNTEAFF. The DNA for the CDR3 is TGTGCCATCAGTGGAACAGGGAACACTGAAGCTTTCTTT.

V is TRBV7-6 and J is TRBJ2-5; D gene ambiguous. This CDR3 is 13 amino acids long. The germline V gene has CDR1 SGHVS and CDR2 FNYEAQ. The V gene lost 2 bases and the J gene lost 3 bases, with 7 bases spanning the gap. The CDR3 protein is CASSLSIKETQYF. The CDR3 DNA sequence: TGTGCCAGCAGCTTATCTATTAAAGAGACCCAGTACTTC.

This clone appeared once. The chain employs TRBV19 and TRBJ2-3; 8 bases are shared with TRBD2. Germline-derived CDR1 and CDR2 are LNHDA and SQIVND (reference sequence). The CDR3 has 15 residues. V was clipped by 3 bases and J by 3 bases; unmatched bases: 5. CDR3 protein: CASSIFGGGTDTQYF. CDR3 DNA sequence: TGTGCCAGTAGTATTTTTGGCGGGGGGACAGATACGCAGTATTTT. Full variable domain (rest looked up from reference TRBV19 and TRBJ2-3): DGGITQSPKYLFRKEGQNVTLSCEQNLNHDAMYWYRQDPGQGLRLIYYSQIVNDFQKGDIAEGYSVSREKKESFPLTVTSAQKNPTAFYLCASSIFGGGTDTQYFGPGTRLTVL.

The CDR3 here is CATSRDPSDGYTF. The CDR3 DNA follows: TGTGCCACCAGCAGAGATCCCAGCGACGGCTACACCTTC. The rearrangement uses TRBV15 and TRBJ1-2; D ambiguous. Per the germline V gene, CDR1 is LNHNV and CDR2 is YYDKDF (reference sequence). V shed 0 bases and J shed 8 bases, with 10 bases lying between them. CDR3 length equals 13 residues.

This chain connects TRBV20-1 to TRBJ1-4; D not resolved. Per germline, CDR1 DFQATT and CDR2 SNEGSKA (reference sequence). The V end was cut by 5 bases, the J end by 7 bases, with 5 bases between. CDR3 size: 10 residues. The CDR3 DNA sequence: TGCAGTGCTGCGGCTGAAAAACTGTTTTTT. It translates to CSAAAEKLFF.

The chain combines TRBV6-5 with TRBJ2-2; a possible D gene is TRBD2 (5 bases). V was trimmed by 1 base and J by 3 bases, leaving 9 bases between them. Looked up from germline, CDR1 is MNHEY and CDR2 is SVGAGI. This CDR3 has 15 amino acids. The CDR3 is CASSYFPGDTGELFF. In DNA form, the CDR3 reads TGTGCCAGCAGTTACTTCCCCGGGGACACCGGGGAGCTGTTTTTT.

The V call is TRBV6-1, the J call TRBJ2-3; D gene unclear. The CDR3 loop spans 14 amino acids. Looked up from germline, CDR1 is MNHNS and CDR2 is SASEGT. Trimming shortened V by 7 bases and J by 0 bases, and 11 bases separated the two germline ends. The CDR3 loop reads CASNTLTSTDTQYF. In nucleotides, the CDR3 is TGTGCCAGCAATACGCTAACTAGCACAGATACGCAGTATTTT.

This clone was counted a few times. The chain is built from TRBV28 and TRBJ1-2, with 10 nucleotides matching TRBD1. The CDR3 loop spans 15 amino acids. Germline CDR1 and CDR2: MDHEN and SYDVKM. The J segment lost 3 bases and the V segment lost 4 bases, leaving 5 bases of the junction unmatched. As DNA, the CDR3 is TGTGCCAGCAGTTCAGGACAGGGGGGGCACTATGGCTACACCTTC. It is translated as CASSSGQGGHYGYTF.

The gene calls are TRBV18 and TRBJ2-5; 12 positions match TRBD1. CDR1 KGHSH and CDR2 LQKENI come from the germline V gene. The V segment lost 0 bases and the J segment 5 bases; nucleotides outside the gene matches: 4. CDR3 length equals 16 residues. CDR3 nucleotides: TGTGCCAGCTCACCACCGGGACAGGGGGCCTTCGAGACCCAGTACTTC. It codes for CASSPPGQGAFETQYF.

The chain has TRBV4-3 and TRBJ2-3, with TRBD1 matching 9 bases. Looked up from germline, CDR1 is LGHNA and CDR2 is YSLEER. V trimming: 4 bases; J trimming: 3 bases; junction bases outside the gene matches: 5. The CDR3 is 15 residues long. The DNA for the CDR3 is TGCGCCAGCAGCCGTGACAGGGGGGAGACAGATACGCAGTATTTT. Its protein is CASSRDRGETDTQYF.

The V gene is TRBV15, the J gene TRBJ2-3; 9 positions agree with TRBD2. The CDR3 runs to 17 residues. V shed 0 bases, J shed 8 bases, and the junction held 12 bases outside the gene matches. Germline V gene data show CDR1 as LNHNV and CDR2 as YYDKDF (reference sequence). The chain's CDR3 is CATSRDLGASGVVTQYF. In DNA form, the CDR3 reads TGTGCCACCAGCAGAGATCTTGGGGCTAGCGGGGTCGTTACGCAGTATTTT.

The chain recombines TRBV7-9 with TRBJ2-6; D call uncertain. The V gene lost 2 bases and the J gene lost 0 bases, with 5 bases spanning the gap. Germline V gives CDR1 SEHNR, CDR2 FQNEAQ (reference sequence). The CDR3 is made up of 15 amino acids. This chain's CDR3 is CASSLLPSGANVLTF. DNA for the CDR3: TGTGCCAGCAGCTTACTTCCCTCTGGGGCCAACGTCCTGACTTTC.

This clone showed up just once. The CDR3 region is CASSQEAADYNGNTIYF. As DNA, the CDR3 is TGCGCCAGCAGCCAAGAGGCCGCCGATTATAACGGAAACACCATATATTTT. The V call is TRBV4-3, the J call TRBJ1-3; D not certain. CDR1 is LGHNA, CDR2 YSLEER, per germline. V lost 0 bases, J lost 4 bases, and 16 bases lay in between. CDR3 size: 17 residues.

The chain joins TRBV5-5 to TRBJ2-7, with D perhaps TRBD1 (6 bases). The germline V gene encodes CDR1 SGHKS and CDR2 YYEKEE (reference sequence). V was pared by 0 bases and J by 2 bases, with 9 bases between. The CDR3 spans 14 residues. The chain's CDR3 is CASSLGAGAYEQYV. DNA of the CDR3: TGTGCCAGCAGCTTGGGGGCAGGGGCCTACGAGCAGTACGTC.

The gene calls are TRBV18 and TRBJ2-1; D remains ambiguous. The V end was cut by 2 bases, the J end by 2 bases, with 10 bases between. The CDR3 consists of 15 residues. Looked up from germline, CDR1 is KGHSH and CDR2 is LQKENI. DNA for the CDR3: TGTGCCAGCTCACCAGTCGGTGTCGCCTACAATGAGCAGTTCTTC. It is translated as CASSPVGVAYNEQFF.

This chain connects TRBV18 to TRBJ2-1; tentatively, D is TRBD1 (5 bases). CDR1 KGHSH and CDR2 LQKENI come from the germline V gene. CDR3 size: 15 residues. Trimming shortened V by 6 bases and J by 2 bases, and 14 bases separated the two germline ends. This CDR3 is CASSDPTAPYNEQFF. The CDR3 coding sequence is TGTGCCAGCTCTGATCCGACAGCGCCCTACAATGAGCAGTTCTTC.

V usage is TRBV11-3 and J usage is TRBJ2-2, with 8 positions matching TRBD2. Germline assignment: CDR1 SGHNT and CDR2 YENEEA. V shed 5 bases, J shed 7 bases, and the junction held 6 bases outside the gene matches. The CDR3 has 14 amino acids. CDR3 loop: CASSAGGFGGELFF. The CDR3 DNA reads TGTGCCAGCAGCGCGGGGGGATTCGGCGGGGAGCTGTTTTTT.